These 12 T cell receptor beta chains share one sample of origin, sequenced in a study of shared clonotypes between healthy human individuals. Using immunoSEQ multiplex PCR, the repertoire was profiled, and TCRdb retains in-frame clones only, with some absent. The sample contains about 1.9 million clones, around 93% of which appear only once. Naive CD8 populations comprised CD45RO-negative cells positively selected for CCR7, excluding terminally differentiated effector memory CD45RA+ cells. Sequenced: naive CD8+ T cells from PBMCs. The receptors derive from a man between 18 and 29 years old in good health. Some clones in this sample may be carry-over from other donors' samples.

The chain joins TRBV7-8 to TRBJ2-1; D uncertain. Per the germline V gene, CDR1 is SGHVS and CDR2 is FQNEAQ. Trimming removed 0 bases from V and 4 bases from J, with 10 bases in between. This CDR3 is built from 15 residues. CDR3 residues: CASSLARRSYNEQFF. Here the CDR3 DNA reads TGTGCCAGCAGCTTAGCCAGACGCAGTTACAATGAGCAGTTCTTC.

This clone is a singleton in its sample. The chain couples TRBV27 to TRBJ2-7; TRBD2 is a possible D gene (5 bases). Germline V gene lookup returns CDR1 MNHEY and CDR2 SMNVEV (reference sequence). The V end was cut by 0 bases, the J end by 3 bases, with 15 bases between. CDR3 length equals 16 residues. The CDR3 region is CASSLSRASSDYEQYF. DNA of the CDR3: TGTGCCAGCAGTTTATCGCGGGCGTCCTCAGACTACGAGCAGTACTTC.

Notes on this clone: Germline is not matched at one junction end, which may reflect a read error. The V gene is TRBV7-9, the J gene TRBJ2-1; D might be TRBD1 (6 bases). CDR3 size: 12 residues. CDR1 is SEHNR and CDR2 is FQNEAQ in the germline V gene (reference sequence). CDR3 amino acids: CASSFAGAPLIF. As DNA, the CDR3 is TGTGCCAGCAGCTTCGCAGGGGCCCCTCTAATCTTC.

Comment on this clone: The sample has other DNA sequences that encode this CDR3 too. The V and J genes are TRBV5-6 and TRBJ1-1, with TRBD1 as a possible D gene (5 bases). Germline V lookup: CDR1 SGHDT, CDR2 YYEEEE. The CDR3 totals 14 residues. The germline V and J ends were trimmed by 1 base and 4 bases, with 11 bases remaining between them. The CDR3 sequence: CASSLSAGITEAFF. CDR3 in DNA: TGTGCCAGCAGCTTGTCGGCAGGGATCACTGAAGCTTTCTTT.

The genes are TRBV28 and TRBJ2-7; weak D call: TRBD1 (5 bases). The CDR3 covers 15 residues. The V and J ends lost 5 bases and 4 bases respectively, with 18 bases between them. CDR1 and CDR2 (germline): MDHEN, SYDVKM. CDR3 amino acids: CASSEPLLTEYEQYF. DNA for the CDR3: TGTGCCAGCAGTGAACCCCTCTTGACAGAGTACGAGCAGTACTTC.

A note on this clone: This specimen includes other DNA sequences encoding the same CDR3. The rearrangement uses TRBV5-1 and TRBJ1-5; D gene uncertain. Germline CDR1 SGHRS, CDR2 YFSETQ. The V end lost 0 bases, the J end lost 0 bases, and 7 bases lay between the germline ends. The length of the CDR3 is 15 residues. CDR3 residues: CASSLAPDSNQPQHF. The DNA for the CDR3 is TGCGCCAGCAGCTTGGCGCCCGATAGCAATCAGCCCCAGCATTTT. The full variable domain, rest sourced from reference TRBV5-1 and TRBJ1-5, is KAGVTQTPRYLIKTRGQQVTLSCSPISGHRSVSWYQQTPGQGLQFLFEYFSETQRNKGNFPGRFSGRQFSNSRSEMNVSTLELGDSALYLCASSLAPDSNQPQHFGDGTRLSIL.

This chain connects TRBV11-2 to TRBJ2-7; unclear D gene. V was pared by 5 bases and J by 2 bases, with 13 bases between. Germline V CDR1 and CDR2: SGHAT, FQNNGV. This CDR3 is built from 14 residues. The CDR3 DNA sequence: TGTGCCAGCAGCGGGCTGGGAAACGCCTACGAGCAGTACTTC. It specifies CASSGLGNAYEQYF.

The chain couples TRBV4-3 to TRBJ1-1; perhaps TRBD1 as D (5 bases). The V end was cut by 0 bases, the J end by 3 bases, with 11 bases between. This CDR3 region has 15 residues. Looked up from germline, CDR1 is LGHNA and CDR2 is YSLEER. The CDR3 spells CASSQDGGIDTEAFF. The CDR3 DNA reads TGCGCCAGCAGCCAAGACGGGGGGATCGACACTGAAGCTTTCTTT.

The J gene is TRBJ2-1, the V gene TRBV30; tentative D call: TRBD1 (5 bases). Trimming removed 5 bases from V and 4 bases from J, with 15 bases in between. The CDR3 has 14 amino acids. Germline CDR1 is GTSNPN and CDR2 is SVGIG (reference sequence). The CDR3 region is CAWGTGPGYNEQFF. CDR3 nucleotides: TGTGCCTGGGGTACAGGACCAGGGTACAATGAGCAGTTCTTC. The complete variable domain, with remaining parts taken from reference TRBV30 and TRBJ2-1, reads SQTIHQWPATLVQPVGSPLSLECTVEGTSNPNLYWYRQAAGRGLQLLFYSVGIGQISSEVPQNLSASRPQDRQFILSSKKLLLSDSGFYLCAWGTGPGYNEQFFGPGTRLTVL.

The chain carries TRBV27 and TRBJ2-1, with 8 bases matching TRBD2. This CDR3 is 16 amino acids long. Per the germline V gene, CDR1 is MNHEY and CDR2 is SMNVEV (reference sequence). Trimming at V came to 2 bases and at J to 1 base, leaving 4 bases not matched to a gene. CDR3 in DNA: TGTGCCAGCAGTTTAAAAGCGGGAGTATCCTACAATGAGCAGTTCTTC. Amino acid sequence: CASSLKAGVSYNEQFF.

Only a few counts were recorded for this clone. V and J are TRBV15 and TRBJ1-5; weak D call: TRBD1 (6 bases). CDR1 and CDR2 from the germline V gene are LNHNV and YYDKDF (reference sequence). This CDR3 comprises 14 residues. V gave up 1 base and J gave up 6 bases, with 10 bases separating them. This chain's CDR3 is CATSRGQAGQPQHF. The CDR3 nucleotides read TGTGCCACCAGCAGAGGACAGGCTGGTCAGCCCCAGCATTTT. The variable domain in full, completed from reference TRBV15 and TRBJ1-5, reads DAMVIQNPRYQVTQFGKPVTLSCSQTLNHNVMYWYQQKSSQAPKLLFHYYDKDFNNEADTPDNFQSRRPNTSFCFLDIRSPGLGDTAMYLCATSRGQAGQPQHFGDGTRLSIL.

This chain joins TRBV18 and TRBJ2-3; perhaps TRBD1 as D (6 bases). The CDR3 runs 13 residues. Germline V CDR1 and CDR2: KGHSH, LQKENI. Trimming took 6 bases from V and 4 from J, leaving 11 bases between them. CDR3 nucleotide sequence: TGTGCCAGCTCCGGCCACAGGGCAGATACGCAGTATTTT. It encodes CASSGHRADTQYF. Based on the CDR3 plus reference TRBV18 and TRBJ2-3, the full variable domain is NAGVMQNPRHLVRRRGQEARLRCSPMKGHSHVYWYRQLPEEGLKFMVYLQKENIIDESGMPKERFSAEFPKEGPSILRIQQVVRGDSAAYFCASSGHRADTQYFGPGTRLTVL.